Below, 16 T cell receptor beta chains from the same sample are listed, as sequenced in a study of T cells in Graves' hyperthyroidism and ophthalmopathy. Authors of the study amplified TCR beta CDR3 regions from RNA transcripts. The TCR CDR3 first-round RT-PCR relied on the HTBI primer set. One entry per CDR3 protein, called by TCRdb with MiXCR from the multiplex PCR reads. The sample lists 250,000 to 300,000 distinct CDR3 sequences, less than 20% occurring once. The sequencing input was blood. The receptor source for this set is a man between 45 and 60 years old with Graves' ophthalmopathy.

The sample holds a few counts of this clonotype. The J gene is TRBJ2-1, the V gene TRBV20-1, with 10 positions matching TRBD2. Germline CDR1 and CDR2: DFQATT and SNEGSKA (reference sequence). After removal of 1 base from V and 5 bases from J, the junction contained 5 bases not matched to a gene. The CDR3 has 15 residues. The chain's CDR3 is CSARAGTSADNEQFF. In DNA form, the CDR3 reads TGCAGTGCTAGAGCTGGGACTAGCGCCGACAATGAGCAGTTCTTC.

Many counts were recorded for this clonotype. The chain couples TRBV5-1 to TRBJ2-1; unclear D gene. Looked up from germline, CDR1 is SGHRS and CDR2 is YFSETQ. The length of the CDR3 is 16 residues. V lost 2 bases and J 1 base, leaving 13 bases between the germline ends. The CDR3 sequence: CASSFNMDYSYNEQFF. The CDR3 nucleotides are TGCGCCAGCAGCTTTAATATGGATTATTCCTACAATGAGCAGTTCTTC.

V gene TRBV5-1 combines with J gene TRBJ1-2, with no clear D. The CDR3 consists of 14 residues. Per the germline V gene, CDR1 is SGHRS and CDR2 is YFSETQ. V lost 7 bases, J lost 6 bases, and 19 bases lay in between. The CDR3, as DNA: TGCGCCAGCGCCCGCGGAGTATCTCAGGATGGCTACACCTTC. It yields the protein CASARGVSQDGYTF.

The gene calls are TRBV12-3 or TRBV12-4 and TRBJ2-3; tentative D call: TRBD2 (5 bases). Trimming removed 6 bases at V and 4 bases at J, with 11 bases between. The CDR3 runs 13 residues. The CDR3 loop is CASSSTRPDTQYF. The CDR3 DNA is TGTGCCAGCAGCTCTACTAGGCCAGATACGCAGTATTTT.

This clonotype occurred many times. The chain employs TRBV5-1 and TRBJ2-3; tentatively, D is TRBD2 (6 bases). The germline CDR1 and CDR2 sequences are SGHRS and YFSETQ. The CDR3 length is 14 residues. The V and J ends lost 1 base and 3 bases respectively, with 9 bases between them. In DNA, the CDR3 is TGCGCCAGCAGCTTGCAGGGAGGTACAGATACGCAGTATTTT. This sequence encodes CASSLQGGTDTQYF.

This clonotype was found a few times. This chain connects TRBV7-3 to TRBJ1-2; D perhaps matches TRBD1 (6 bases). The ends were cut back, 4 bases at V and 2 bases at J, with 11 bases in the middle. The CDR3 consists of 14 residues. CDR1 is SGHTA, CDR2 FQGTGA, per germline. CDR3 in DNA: TGTGCCAGCAGCTGGTCAGGGGACAACTATGGCTACACCTTC. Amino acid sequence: CASSWSGDNYGYTF.

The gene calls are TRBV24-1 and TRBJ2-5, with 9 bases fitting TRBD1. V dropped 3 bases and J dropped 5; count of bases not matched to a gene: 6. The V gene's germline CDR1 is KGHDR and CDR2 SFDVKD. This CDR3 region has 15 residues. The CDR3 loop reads CATSDRGTGWETQYF. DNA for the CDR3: TGTGCCACCAGTGATCGAGGGACAGGGTGGGAGACCCAGTACTTC.

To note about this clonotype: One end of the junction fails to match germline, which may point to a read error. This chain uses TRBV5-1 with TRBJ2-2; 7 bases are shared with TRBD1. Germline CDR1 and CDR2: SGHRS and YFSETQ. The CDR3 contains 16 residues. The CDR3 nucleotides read TGCGCCAGCAACTTGTACGAGACAGGGTTCACCGGGGAGCTGTTTTTT. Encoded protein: CASNLYETGFTGELFF. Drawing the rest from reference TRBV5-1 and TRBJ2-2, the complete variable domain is KAGVTQTPRYLIKTRGQQVTLSCSPISGHRSVSWYQQTPGQGLQFLFEYFSETQRNKGNFPGRFSGRQFSNSRSEMNVSTLELGDSALYLCASNLYETGFTGELFFGEGSRLTVL.

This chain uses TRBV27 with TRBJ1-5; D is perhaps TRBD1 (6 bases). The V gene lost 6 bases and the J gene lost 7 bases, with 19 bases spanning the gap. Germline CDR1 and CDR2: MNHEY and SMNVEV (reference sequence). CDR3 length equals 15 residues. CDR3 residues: CASSQNRAGGQPQHF. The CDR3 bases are TGTGCCAGCAGCCAAAACAGGGCTGGAGGGCAGCCCCAGCATTTT.

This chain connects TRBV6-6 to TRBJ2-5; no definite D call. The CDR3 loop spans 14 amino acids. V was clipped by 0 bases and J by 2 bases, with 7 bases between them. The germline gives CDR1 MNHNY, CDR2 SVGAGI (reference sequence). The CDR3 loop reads CASSYSRRQETQYF. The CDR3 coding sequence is TGTGCCAGCAGTTACTCCCGCAGACAAGAGACCCAGTACTTC.

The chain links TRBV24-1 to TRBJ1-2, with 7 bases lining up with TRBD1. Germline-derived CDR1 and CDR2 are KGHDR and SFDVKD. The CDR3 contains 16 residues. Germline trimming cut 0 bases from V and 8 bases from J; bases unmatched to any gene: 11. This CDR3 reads CATSDLVGQDAWGYTF. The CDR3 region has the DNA TGTGCCACCAGTGATTTGGTCGGACAGGACGCCTGGGGCTACACCTTC.

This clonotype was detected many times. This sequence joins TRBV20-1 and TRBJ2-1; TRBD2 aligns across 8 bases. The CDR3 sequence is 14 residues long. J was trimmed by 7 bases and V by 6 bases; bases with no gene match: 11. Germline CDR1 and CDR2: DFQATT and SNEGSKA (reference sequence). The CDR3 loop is CSAPESGGGNEQFF. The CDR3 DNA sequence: TGCAGTGCCCCCGAGTCCGGGGGGGGAAATGAGCAGTTCTTC.

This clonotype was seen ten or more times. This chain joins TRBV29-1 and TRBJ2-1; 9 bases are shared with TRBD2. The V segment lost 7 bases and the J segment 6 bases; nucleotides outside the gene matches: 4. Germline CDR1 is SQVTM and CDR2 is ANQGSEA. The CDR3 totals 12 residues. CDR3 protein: CSGLAGVNEQFF. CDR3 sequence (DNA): TGCAGCGGATTAGCGGGGGTCAATGAGCAGTTCTTC.

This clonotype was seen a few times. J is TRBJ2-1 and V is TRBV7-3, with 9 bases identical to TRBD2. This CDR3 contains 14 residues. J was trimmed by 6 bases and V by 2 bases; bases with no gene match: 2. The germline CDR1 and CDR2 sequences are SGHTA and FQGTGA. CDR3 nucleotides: TGTGCCAGCAGCTTAGCGGGAGGGCCCAATGAGCAGTTCTTC. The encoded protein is CASSLAGGPNEQFF.

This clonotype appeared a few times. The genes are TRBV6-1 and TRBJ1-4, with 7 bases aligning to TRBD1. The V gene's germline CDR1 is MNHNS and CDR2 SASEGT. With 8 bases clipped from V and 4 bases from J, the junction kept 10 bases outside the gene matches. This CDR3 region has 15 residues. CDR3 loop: CASGPTGADNEKLFF. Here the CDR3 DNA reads TGTGCCAGCGGCCCTACAGGGGCGGATAATGAAAAACTGTTTTTT.

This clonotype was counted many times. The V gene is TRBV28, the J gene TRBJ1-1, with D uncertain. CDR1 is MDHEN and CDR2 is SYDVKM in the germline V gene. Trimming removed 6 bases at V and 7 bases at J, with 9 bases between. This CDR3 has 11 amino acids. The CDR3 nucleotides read TGTGCCAGCAGGACTGACGATGAAGCTTTCTTT. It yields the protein CASRTDDEAFF.